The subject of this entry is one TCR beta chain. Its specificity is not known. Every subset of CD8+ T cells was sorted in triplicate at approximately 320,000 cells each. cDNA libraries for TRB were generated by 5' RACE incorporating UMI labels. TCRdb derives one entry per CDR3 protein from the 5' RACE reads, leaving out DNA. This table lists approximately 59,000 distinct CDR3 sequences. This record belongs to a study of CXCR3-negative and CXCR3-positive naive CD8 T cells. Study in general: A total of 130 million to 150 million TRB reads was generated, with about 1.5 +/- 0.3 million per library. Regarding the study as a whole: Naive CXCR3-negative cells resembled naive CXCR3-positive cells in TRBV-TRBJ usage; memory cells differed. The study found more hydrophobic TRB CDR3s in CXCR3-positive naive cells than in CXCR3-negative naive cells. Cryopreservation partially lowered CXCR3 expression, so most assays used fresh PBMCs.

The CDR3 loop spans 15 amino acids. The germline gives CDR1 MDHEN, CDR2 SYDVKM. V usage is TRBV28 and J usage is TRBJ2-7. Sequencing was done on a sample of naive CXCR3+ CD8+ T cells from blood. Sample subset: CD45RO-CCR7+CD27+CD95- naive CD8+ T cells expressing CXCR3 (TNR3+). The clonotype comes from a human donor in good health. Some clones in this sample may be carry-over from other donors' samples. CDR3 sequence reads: CASSLRLGIGYEQYF.